The 30 T cell receptor beta chains below come from one sample, sequenced in a study of cytomegalovirus exposure and HLA in healthy donors. PCR amplification relied on 60 Vbeta primers (plus 13 Jbeta primers). Sequenced by immunoSEQ multiplex PCR; TCRdb stores in-frame clones only, minus some. The table lists about 190,000 clones, more than 70% of them singletons. The specimen was PBMCs. Receptors were obtained from a man under 40 in good health and CMV-seropositive.

The V call is TRBV5-6, the J call TRBJ1-2; a weak D match, TRBD1 (5 bases). The CDR3 loop spans 19 amino acids. CDR1 and CDR2 from the germline V gene are SGHDT and YYEEEE. Trimming pared 0 bases from V and 0 bases from J, leaving 21 bases between. The chain's CDR3 is CASSLDPFLAGTTNYGYTF. The CDR3 coding sequence is TGTGCCAGCAGCTTGGACCCCTTTTTGGCAGGGACTACTAACTATGGCTACACCTTC.

This chain links TRBV7-6 with TRBJ2-5; 8 bases fit TRBD1. V shed 4 bases, J shed 4 bases, and the junction held 8 bases outside the gene matches. This CDR3 contains 15 residues. CDR1 is SGHVS, CDR2 FNYEAQ, per germline. CDR3 amino acids: CASSSPDRVPETQYF. The CDR3 nucleotides read TGTGCCAGCAGCTCCCCGGACAGGGTGCCAGAGACCCAGTACTTC.

The V call is TRBV5-1, the J call TRBJ2-7, with D perhaps TRBD2 (6 bases). Germline-derived CDR1 and CDR2 are SGHRS and YFSETQ. This CDR3 has 14 amino acids. The CDR3 nucleotides read TGCCTACGCCGGTGTCGGGAGCCTTCCTACGAGCAGTACTTC. Protein product: CLRRCREPSYEQYF.

The chain has TRBV18 and TRBJ2-7, with D possibly being TRBD2 (6 bases). The CDR3 length is 15 residues. CDR1 is KGHSH, CDR2 LQKENI, per germline. Deletions cut 3 bases from V and 3 bases from J, with 15 bases between. This CDR3 is CASSPGGAAIYEQYF. The DNA of the CDR3 is TGTGCCAGCTCACCTGGAGGGGCGGCAATCTACGAGCAGTACTTC.

This clone was counted only a few times. A junction boundary mismatches the germline segment, possibly from a read error. The V call is TRBV7-9, the J call TRBJ2-2, with D perhaps matching TRBD2 (6 bases). Germline CDR1 is SEHNR and CDR2 is FQNEAQ (reference sequence). The CDR3 is 16 amino acids. CDR3 protein: CSSSPPTTRESGELFF. For the CDR3, the DNA is TGTTCCAGCAGCCCCCCTACGACCCGGGAGAGCGGGGAGCTGTTTTTT.

The chain carries TRBV28 and TRBJ2-3; tentatively, D is TRBD2 (5 bases). The length of the CDR3 is 14 residues. V was shortened by 5 bases and J by 6 bases, with 15 bases between the two germline ends. Germline CDR1 reads MDHEN; CDR2 reads SYDVKM. The CDR3 reads CASSRLTVGDTQYF. The CDR3 coding sequence is TGTGCCAGCAGTAGACTAACAGTAGGGGATACGCAGTATTTT.

Regarding this clone: The same CDR3 is also encoded by other DNA sequences in this sample. V usage is TRBV5-1 and J usage is TRBJ2-7, with a weak D call TRBD2 (6 bases). Trimming stripped 2 bases from V and 4 bases from J, with 13 bases between. Germline loops: CDR1 SGHRS, CDR2 YFSETQ. The CDR3 covers 14 residues. Here the CDR3 reads CASSLLPGRYEQYF. CDR3 nucleotides: TGCGCCAGCAGCTTATTGCCGGGGAGGTACGAGCAGTACTTC.

The chain recombines TRBV19 with TRBJ1-1; D gene unclear. Per the germline V gene, CDR1 is LNHDA and CDR2 is SQIVND (reference sequence). CDR3 length equals 17 residues. Trimming cost V 0 bases and J 0 bases, with 14 bases left between them. The CDR3 DNA reads as TGTGCCAGTAGTATAGATCGGGAGGGCTCGATGAACACTGAAGCTTTCTTT. This encodes CASSIDREGSMNTEAFF.

This chain links TRBV18 with TRBJ2-5; D is unresolved. Trimming took 0 bases from V and 0 from J, leaving 8 bases between them. Germline loops: CDR1 KGHSH, CDR2 LQKENI. This CDR3 region has 15 residues. CDR3 sequence reads: CASSPPSLYQETQYF. In nucleotides, the CDR3 is TGTGCCAGCTCACCACCGTCCCTGTACCAAGAGACCCAGTACTTC.

This clone showed up just once. This chain joins TRBV28 and TRBJ1-5; D call uncertain. Germline lookup yields CDR1 MDHEN and CDR2 SYDVKM. V shed 6 bases and J shed 3 bases, with 12 bases lying between them. CDR3 size: 14 residues. This CDR3 reads CASSPPGNNQPQHF. DNA for the CDR3: TGTGCCAGCAGCCCCCCCGGGAACAATCAGCCCCAGCATTTT.

This clone appeared a single time. The genes are TRBV29-1 and TRBJ1-6; D uncertain. This CDR3 spans 14 amino acids. Germline V gene data show CDR1 as SQVTM and CDR2 as ANQGSEA. V lost 7 bases and J lost 0, with 10 bases in between. The CDR3 loop is CSAIIGSYNSPLHF. DNA for the CDR3: TGCAGCGCCATTATCGGCTCCTATAATTCACCCCTCCACTTT.

Notes on this clone: An end of the junction differs from the germline gene, which may be a read error. Other DNA sequences from this sample encode an identical CDR3 as well. The chain carries TRBV7-6 and TRBJ2-7, with D possibly being TRBD1 (6 bases). There are 16 residues in the CDR3. CDR1 is SGHVS and CDR2 is FNYEAQ in the germline V gene. Written as DNA, the CDR3 is TGTGCTAGCAGCTTAGTTCCGGCAGGGGTAACTTACGAGCAGTACTTC. Its protein product is CASSLVPAGVTYEQYF.

This rearrangement joins TRBV7-9 to TRBJ2-7; D is perhaps TRBD1 (6 bases). Trimming removed 4 bases from V and 3 bases from J, with 19 bases in between. CDR3 length: 16 residues. Germline V gives CDR1 SEHNR, CDR2 FQNEAQ (reference sequence). The CDR3, as DNA: TGTGCCAGCAGCTCCGGCGTGGGGGCTAGCAACTACGAGCAGTACTTC. It encodes CASSSGVGASNYEQYF.

The CDR3, as DNA: TGCGCCAGCAGCCAATTCGAGGCTAGCGGGACCCTGATGCACGAGCAGTACTTC. Protein product: CASSQFEASGTLMHEQYF. This chain connects TRBV4-1 to TRBJ2-7; the match to TRBD2 covers 9 bases. The CDR3 extends over 18 amino acids. Unmatched junction bases numbered 16, after V lost 2 bases and J lost 5 bases. From germline, CDR1 is MGHRA and CDR2 YSYEKL.

The chain recombines TRBV25-1 with TRBJ1-4; TRBD1 might be the D (6 bases). With 1 base removed from V and 8 bases from J, the gap between germline ends came to 23 bases. Germline V gene lookup returns CDR1 MGHDK and CDR2 SYGVNS. The CDR3 is 18 amino acids. The CDR3 here is CASSELAQGINIREKLFF. The CDR3 DNA follows: TGTGCCAGCAGTGAATTAGCACAGGGCATAAATATAAGGGAAAAACTGTTTTTT.

The chain couples TRBV7-6 to TRBJ2-2; D possibly corresponds to TRBD2 (7 bases). This CDR3 region has 15 residues. Trimming took off 5 bases at V and 0 bases at J, with 10 bases between the two ends. Germline V gene data show CDR1 as SGHVS and CDR2 as FNYEAQ. CDR3 DNA: TGTGCCAGCAGCACGGGGGGCCCGAACACCGGGGAGCTGTTTTTT. Protein: CASSTGGPNTGELFF.

The chain combines TRBV19 with TRBJ1-1; TRBD1 is a possible D gene (6 bases). Germline CDR1 is LNHDA and CDR2 is SQIVND (reference sequence). The CDR3 extends over 14 amino acids. V shed 4 bases and J shed 0 bases, with 9 bases lying between them. CDR3 bases: TGTGCCAGTAGTAACAGGGAAATGAACACTGAAGCTTTCTTT. Translation: CASSNREMNTEAFF.

V gene TRBV30 combines with J gene TRBJ1-5; no firm D call. Germline V lookup: CDR1 GTSNPN, CDR2 SVGIG (reference sequence). V dropped 0 bases and J dropped 1 base, with 4 bases sitting between them. CDR3 length: 13 residues. The DNA of the CDR3 is TGTGCCTGGAGTGTACTAAGCAATCAGCCCCAGCATTTT. Its protein is CAWSVLSNQPQHF.

V gene TRBV14 combines with J gene TRBJ2-1; possibly TRBD2 for D (5 bases). The V gene lost 2 bases and the J gene lost 4 bases, with 12 bases spanning the gap. The CDR3 spans 15 residues. Germline V lookup: CDR1 SGHDN, CDR2 FVKESK. The CDR3 reads CASSQRGGPYNEQFF. CDR3 DNA sequence: TGTGCCAGCAGCCAAAGAGGCGGGCCGTACAATGAGCAGTTCTTC.

The chain links TRBV28 to TRBJ2-7; D might be TRBD2 (6 bases). CDR1 is MDHEN and CDR2 is SYDVKM in the germline V gene. The CDR3 consists of 13 residues. V dropped 6 bases and J dropped 6 bases, with 15 bases sitting between them. CDR3 amino acids: CASSPALGGEQYF. CDR3 nucleotides: TGTGCCAGCAGCCCAGCGTTGGGGGGCGAGCAGTACTTC.

The chain joins TRBV4-3 to TRBJ1-1, with a possible D match to TRBD1 (5 bases). The V end lost 3 bases, the J end lost 1 base, and 9 bases lay between the germline ends. The CDR3 is made up of 14 amino acids. Looked up from germline, CDR1 is LGHNA and CDR2 is YSLEER. The CDR3 protein is CASSQDISNTEAFF. CDR3 in DNA: TGCGCCAGCAGCCAGGACATTTCGAACACTGAAGCTTTCTTT.

The V call is TRBV28, the J call TRBJ2-3; TRBD2 matches 14 bases. Looked up from germline, CDR1 is MDHEN and CDR2 is SYDVKM. The CDR3 has 19 amino acids. V trimming: 2 bases; J trimming: 1 base; junction bases outside the gene matches: 8. The CDR3 DNA reads as TGTGCCAGCAGTTTAGCGGGACTAGCGGGAGAAATGGGCACAGATACGCAGTATTTT. This sequence encodes CASSLAGLAGEMGTDTQYF.

The V call is TRBV4-2, the J call TRBJ2-7; D is possibly TRBD1 (5 bases). The CDR3 loop spans 13 amino acids. Germline assignment: CDR1 LGHNA and CDR2 YNFKEQ. V lost 0 bases to trimming and J lost 11 bases, with 14 bases between them. The CDR3 here is CASSQDMATEEYF. The CDR3 DNA reads TGTGCCAGCAGCCAAGATATGGCGACAGAAGAGTACTTC.

The CDR3 nucleotides read TGCGCCAGCAGCCTGTTCCTAGCGGGGGGTAGCACAGATACGCAGTATTTT. Its protein is CASSLFLAGGSTDTQYF. V is TRBV4-3 and J is TRBJ2-3, with 11 positions matching TRBD2. In germline, CDR1 is LGHNA, CDR2 YSLEER. After removal of 4 bases from V and 0 bases from J, the junction contained 6 bases not matched to a gene. The CDR3 loop spans 17 amino acids.

The chain links TRBV7-8 to TRBJ1-1; 7 bases line up with TRBD1. This CDR3 is built from 14 residues. The V gene end was trimmed by 0 bases and the J gene end by 3 bases; junction bases not matched to a gene: 1. Germline V gene data show CDR1 as SGHVS and CDR2 as FQNEAQ. CDR3 sequence (DNA): TGTGCCAGCAGCTTAGCAGGGGGCTACACTGAAGCTTTCTTT. Translating gives CASSLAGGYTEAFF. Based on the CDR3 plus reference TRBV7-8 and TRBJ1-1, the full variable domain is GAGVSQSPRYKVAKRGQDVALRCDPISGHVSLFWYQQALGQGPEFLTYFQNEAQLDKSGLPSDRFFAERPEGSVSTLKIQRTQQEDSAVYLCASSLAGGYTEAFFGQGTRLTVV.

The V gene is TRBV5-8, the J gene TRBJ2-6, with D tentatively TRBD1 (6 bases). Germline assignment: CDR1 SGHTS and CDR2 YDEGEE. Trimming removed 7 bases from V and 0 bases from J, with 14 bases in between. The CDR3 is 16 residues long. The CDR3 here is CASFGTGSSGANVLTF. As DNA, the CDR3 is TGTGCCAGCTTTGGTACAGGGAGCTCTGGGGCCAACGTCCTGACTTTC. Based on the CDR3 plus reference TRBV5-8 and TRBJ2-6, the full variable domain is EAGVTQSPTHLIKTRGQQATLRCSPISGHTSVYWYQQALGLGLQFLLWYDEGEERNRGNFPPRFSGRQFPNYSSELNVNALELEDSALYLCASFGTGSSGANVLTFGAGSRLTVL.

This clone was seen more than once but under ten times. This chain connects TRBV12-1 to TRBJ1-1; the table's D gene call, TRBD1, was not cross checked with the DNA. TRBV12-1 is an annotated pseudogene. This CDR3 contains 13 residues. The CDR3 DNA is TGTGCCAGCAGCTTTTCAGGGGGAAAGACAGCTTTCTTT. Translating gives CASSFSGGKTAFF.

The chain is built from TRBV5-4 and TRBJ1-1; D may be TRBD1 (6 bases). Germline-derived CDR1 and CDR2 are SGHNT and YYREEE (reference sequence). This CDR3 region has 14 residues. Trimming took off 4 bases at V and 3 bases at J, with 13 bases between the two ends. As DNA, the CDR3 is TGTGCCAGCAGCCCCCCGACAGGCGACACTGAAGCTTTCTTT. As protein: CASSPPTGDTEAFF.

This chain uses TRBV13 with TRBJ2-7; D possibly corresponds to TRBD2 (6 bases). The CDR3 covers 15 residues. V dropped 6 bases and J dropped 6 bases, with 21 bases sitting between them. CDR1 PRHDT and CDR2 FYEKMQ come from the germline V gene (reference sequence). CDR3 nucleotide sequence: TGTGCCAGCAGTTCGGCTGCGGGACCTCTGGCCGAGCAGTACTTC. Translation gives CASSSAAGPLAEQYF. The full variable domain, its missing parts supplied by reference TRBV13 and TRBJ2-7, is AAGVIQSPRHLIKEKRETATLKCYPIPRHDTVYWYQQGPGQDPQFLISFYEKMQSDKGSIPDRFSAQQFSDYHSELNMSSLELGDSALYFCASSSAAGPLAEQYFGPGTRLTVT.

This clone was recorded once. The gene calls are TRBV5-1 and TRBJ1-2, with D tentatively TRBD1 (5 bases). Germline CDR1 SGHRS, CDR2 YFSETQ. Trimming removed 5 bases at V and 0 bases at J, with 8 bases between. This CDR3 is 13 amino acids long. The CDR3 loop is CASSGGTNYGYTF. DNA of the CDR3: TGCGCCAGCAGTGGGGGGACTAACTATGGCTACACCTTC.